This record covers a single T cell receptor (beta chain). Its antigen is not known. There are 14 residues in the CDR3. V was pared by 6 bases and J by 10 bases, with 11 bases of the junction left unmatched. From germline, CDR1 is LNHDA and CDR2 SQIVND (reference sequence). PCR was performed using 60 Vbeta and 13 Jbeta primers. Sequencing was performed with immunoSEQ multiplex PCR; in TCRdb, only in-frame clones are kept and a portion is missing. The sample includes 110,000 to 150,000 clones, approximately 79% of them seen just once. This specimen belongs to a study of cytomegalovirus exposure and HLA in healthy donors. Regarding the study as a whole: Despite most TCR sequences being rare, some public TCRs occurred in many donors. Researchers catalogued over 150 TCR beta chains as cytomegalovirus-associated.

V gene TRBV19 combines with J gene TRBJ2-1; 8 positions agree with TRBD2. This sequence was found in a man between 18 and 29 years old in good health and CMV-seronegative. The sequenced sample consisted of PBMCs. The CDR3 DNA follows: TGTGCCAGTAGGCTCGGGACTAGGCTCGGGGAGCAGTTCTTC. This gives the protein CASRLGTRLGEQFF. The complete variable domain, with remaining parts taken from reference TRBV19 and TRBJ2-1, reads DGGITQSPKYLFRKEGQNVTLSCEQNLNHDAMYWYRQDPGQGLRLIYYSQIVNDFQKGDIAEGYSVSREKKESFPLTVTSAQKNPTAFYLCASRLGTRLGEQFFGPGTRLTVL.